This T cell receptor beta chain was sequenced during a study of cytomegalovirus exposure and HLA in healthy donors (dated by TCRdb to about 2017). Study-level background: According to an earlier analysis of 587 of the donors, some 180 million T cells yielded 120 million or so unique TCR beta sequences and less than 300 Gb of sequence data. The number of donors typed differed by locus, with about 629-640 for A, B, C, DRB1 and DQB1, roughly 520 for DQA1, approximately 570 for DPA1, and some 440 for DPB1. On average, 235,054 unique TCR beta nucleotide sequences were sequenced per donor among some 430 genotyped donors of the cohort, with 15% to 20% of those sequences being non-productive. Approximately 300 gigabases of sequencing data and 70 million to 100 million unique TCR sequences made up an early release that covered approximately 620 HLA-typed donors. Besides the first cohort of some 670 subjects, a separate validation cohort made up of over 95 different subjects was used. Genome-wide SNP genotypes for about three fifths of the 666 donors were used in a later genetic analysis, which treated that subset as a discovery cohort. The study aimed to test whether cataloging public T cell receptors could reveal signatures of past pathogen exposure. Of the 398 genotyped donors, 81% were placed in the genetic ancestry cluster associated with self-reported Caucasian donors. Using immunosequencing, the study profiled T cell repertoires from fewer than 700 subjects and related those repertoires to cytomegalovirus serostatus. High-throughput TCR immunosequencing, statistical association of individual TCRs with disease status, and machine learning were combined to predict cytomegalovirus infection status. An earlier analysis of some 600 of the donors applied high-throughput TCR beta sequencing to assess whether each TCR beta V gene segment acted as functional or pseudogenic. Alongside the repertoire data, information on donor age, sex, ethnicity and CMV serostatus was compiled. A handful of DR-DQ haplotypes were handled as single units for association and clustering because linkage in the cohort was strong. To study patterns of TCR occurrence, a later analysis re-analyzed previously published TCR beta repertoires from just over 650 donors and added high-resolution HLA genotyping. Class I and class II HLA loci were covered by the typing at four-digit resolution. All discovery cohort repertoires had been generated on a single sequencing platform. In the later analysis, no new phenotypic data were used to find candidate immune exposures; instead, reliance was placed on TCR beta sequences and their occurrence across donors. Overall study outcomes, separate from this receptor: The classifier was reported to diagnose cytomegalovirus status with high specificity and sensitivity in both the original cohort and the validation cohort. Sequencing depth was assumed to be roughly uniform across donors in the presence/absence analyses, though that assumption may not hold. In vitro tests confirmed that a few of the cytomegalovirus-associated TCR beta chains recognize cytomegalovirus antigens. In a later analysis, several top co-occurrence clusters were reported to appear linked to parvovirus B19, influenza, CMV and Epstein-Barr virus. Because counts were too low, more than 15 rarely observed V segments, including chromosome 9 orphons, were left out of the earlier analysis of 587 of the donors. Because the 87-base-pair reads could not distinguish some IMGT-functional V segments, including TRBV6-2 and TRBV6-3, those segments were excluded. Because HLA typing was unavailable for some donors at each locus, only the typed subset was used in association tests. A cluster of highly shared sequence variants was judged likely to be a technical artifact of the sequencing pipeline. A further reported finding was that TCR beta sequences accurately predicted the HLA-A and HLA-B alleles for most subjects in the first cohort. When HLA alleles, especially DR and DQ, strongly co-occurred, attributing TCR associations to individual alleles was difficult. Broadly in line with IMGT annotations, most TCR beta V segments showed up in productive rearrangements about 90% or about 30% of the time in an earlier analysis of around 550 of the donors. According to the authors, the approach could potentially be generalized to other disease states and immunological phenotypes. Linkage disequilibrium might explain the correlated functional status among segregating V segments, but an unknown experimental factor could not be ruled out. A later analysis found that TCR association rates varied across HLA loci, with DRB1 alleles showing the most associated TCRs and HLA-C alleles the fewest. The study listed 150 to 200 TCR beta chains as associated with cytomegalovirus. An association between a missense DCLRE1C variant and V-gene and J-gene trimming of TCR beta chains was found in a later genetic analysis and replicated in an independent cohort. According to a later analysis, most CMV-associated TCR beta chains appeared to be HLA-restricted, and the HLA associations seemed to be driven largely by CMV exposure. Compared with equally common non-associated chains, HLA-associated TCR beta chains in a later analysis were more clonally expanded and had lower generation probabilities. While some public TCRs were present in many individuals, most TCR sequences turned up only very rarely across donors. CMV serostatus was the only immune exposure information available for the cohort. In a later analysis, over 15,000 TCR beta sequences were associated with specific HLA alleles at a false discovery rate of 0.05. Only TCR beta chains were sequenced in this cohort, and the absence of alpha or paired-chain data limited detectable features. According to a later genetic analysis, donors in an Asian-associated ancestry cluster had fewer N-insertions in productive TCRs than the approximately 610-donor mean.

To note about this clone: Its antigen is currently not known. No base quality information exists; no much larger clone differs at one position.

The library was generated by the immunoSEQ multiplex PCR assay. A mixture of 60 forward primers for TCR Vbeta segments and 13 reverse primers for TCR Jbeta segments was used in the multiplex PCR. A multiplex PCR assay on genomic DNA amplified the CDR3 region of rearranged TCR beta genes. On the Illumina HiSeq System, the amplified TCR beta libraries were sequenced as 87-base-pair reads. Processing in the source paper ran as follows. Across the 640 or so repertoires, a later analysis counted 80 million or so unique TCR beta chains, 8.5 million to 12 million of which were shared by at least two donors. A nearest-neighbor algorithm error-corrected the raw reads and collapsed the reads into unique sequences, merging closely related sequences to remove PCR and sequencing errors. Alignment of CDR3 sequences to IMGT reference sequences was used to assign V, D and J gene segments. For a sequence to be retained, a match of at least six nucleotides was required to both a V gene segment and a J gene segment. A rearrangement counted as productive if the CDR3 had no stop codons and remained in frame with V and J, and every other rearrangement counted as non-productive. Following IMGT convention, CDR3 was defined as the stretch from the second conserved V-encoded cysteine to the conserved J-encoded phenylalanine. The earlier analysis of around 640 of the donors excluded sequences that lacked an unambiguous match to a single V gene segment. An earlier analysis of over 450 of the donors classified V segments as functional when productive rearrangements were above 56.7% and as segregating when the standard deviation between donors was above 5%. To diagnose cytomegalovirus status from the catalog of TCR beta chain sequences, a statistical classification framework was built. A later analysis assigned V and J genes by comparing TCR nucleotide sequences with IMGT/GENE-DB human TR gene sequences. In a later analysis, CDR3 sequences and most-parsimonious VDJ recombination scenarios were assigned using the TCRdist pipeline. In a later analysis, each TCR beta chain was defined by its CDR3 amino acid sequence together with its V-gene family, and reads without a unique V-gene family were excluded. As a way to deal with suspected cross-contamination and a sequencing artifact, a later analysis dropped 450 to 600 nucleotide sequences that were highly shared and had low generation probability. In a later analysis, a clonal expansion index was calculated for each public chain from normalized within-repertoire ranks of inferred template counts. In a later analysis, generation probabilities were computed using a VDJ recombination model fitted to out-of-frame rearrangements, and the results were checked against IGoR. A later analysis scored TCR-TCR, TCR-HLA and TCR-CMV co-occurrence with hypergeometric tests, applying a repertoire-size bias correction to TCR pairs. In a later analysis, false discovery rates were estimated by permuting HLA or CMV assignments 20 times. In a later analysis, co-occurring TCRs were grouped using DBSCAN, with TCRdist sequence similarity added in when clustering inside HLA-allele-positive subsets. Co-occurrence clustering excluded repertoires with fewer than 30,000 or more than 120,000 public chains, plus five with anomalous nucleotide sharing. This is the immuneACCESS table as TCRdb keeps it, with only in-frame sequences that have V and J called. A part of the clones is gone; compared with another copy, unresolved V genes explain less than half, and the rest is unexplained. The V and J calls and clone size were taken over from that table, and D and trimming were inferred from the DNA. The sample includes over 35,000 clones, with approximately 77% observed a single time. Approximately 1.5% of the sample is taken by the ten largest.

The germline V gene sets CDR1 to SGHRS and CDR2 to YFSETQ. V is pruned by 5 bases and J by 0 bases, leaving 11 bases of the junction without a gene match. The CDR3 sequence holds 18 residues, the cysteine and phenylalanine included. The only DNA kept is the CDR3, 54 bases in frame from the first base. The cohort was made up of around 720 healthy bone marrow donors. All cohort members were sampled while nominally healthy, although unrecorded immune exposures were likely present. The donor was CMV seronegative and belonged to the group of 352 seronegative cohort members. A peripheral blood sample was provided by each donor, and peripheral blood mononuclear cells were used for TCR beta sequencing. The Qiagen DNeasy Blood Extraction Kit was used to extract genomic DNA from the blood cell samples.

This clonotype was sampled from a man aged 25 to 45 in good health and CMV-seronegative. This chain joins TRBV5-1 to TRBJ2-2; 9 central bases correspond to TRBD2. Sequenced material: PBMCs. The DNA is as follows: TGCGCCAGCAGTCGGGGAGCGGGGGGCGCAGCGAACACCGGGGAGCTGTTTTTT. Its protein is CASSRGAGGAANTGELFF. The reference TRBV5-1 and TRBJ2-2 proteins fill in what lies around the CDR3, so the full variable domain reads KAGVTQTPRYLIKTRGQQVTLSCSPISGHRSVSWYQQTPGQGLQFLFEYFSETQRNKGNFPGRFSGRQFSNSRSEMNVSTLELGDSALYLCASSRGAGGAANTGELFFGEGSRLTVL.